The 9 T cell receptor beta chains below come from one sample, sequenced in a study of blood T cell repertoires in COVID-19. The protocol was immunoSEQ multiplex PCR, while the TCRdb copy is restricted to in-frame clones and leaves out a portion. Among 200,000 to 250,000 clones listed, approximately 90% were seen once. Sequencing was carried out using PBMCs or T cells enriched from blood (not recorded which). The source of these receptors is a middle-aged man who had been exposed to COVID-19.

Notes on this clone: This same CDR3 is encoded by further DNA sequences in the sample. The chain is built from TRBV9 and TRBJ2-3, with 9 bases matching TRBD2. Trimming cost V 2 bases and J 2 bases; bases outside gene matches: 3. CDR3 size: 15 residues. Germline V gene lookup returns CDR1 SGDLS and CDR2 YYNGEE. This CDR3 reads CASSVLAGLTDTQYF. CDR3 sequence (DNA): TGTGCCAGCAGCGTTCTAGCGGGACTCACAGATACGCAGTATTTT. Supplemented by reference TRBV9 and TRBJ2-3, the full variable domain reads DSGVTQTPKHLITATGQRVTLRCSPRSGDLSVYWYQQSLDQGLQFLIQYYNGEERAKGNILERFSAQQFPDLHSELNLSSLELGDSALYFCASSVLAGLTDTQYFGPGTRLTVL.

The CDR3 DNA reads as TGTGCCAGCAGTTTCACTACCGTCGGCACAGATACGCAGTATTTT. This gives the protein CASSFTTVGTDTQYF. This sequence joins TRBV28 and TRBJ2-3, with D unclear. The CDR3 has 15 residues. V lost 3 bases and J lost 1, with 11 bases in between. Germline values: CDR1 MDHEN, CDR2 SYDVKM.

There are a few counts of this clone. The chain uses TRBV7-2 and TRBJ2-1; 11 bases fit TRBD2. This CDR3 contains 16 residues. Germline loops: CDR1 SGHTA, CDR2 FQGNSA. Losses at the gene ends were 6 bases for V and 2 bases for J; bases not matched to a gene: 6. The CDR3 coding sequence is TGTGCCAGCAGTACGCTAGCGGGAGGTCCCTACAATGAGCAGTTCTTC. Protein product: CASSTLAGGPYNEQFF.

This clone was counted a single time. The genes are TRBV5-5 and TRBJ1-1; the D is unclear. Trimming left V 4 bases short and J 8 bases short, with 15 bases between. The CDR3 is 13 amino acids. Germline V gene lookup returns CDR1 SGHKS and CDR2 YYEKEE (reference sequence). DNA for the CDR3: TGTGCCAGCAGCGCGGACTGGGCGAGGGAAGCTTTCTTT. Translation gives CASSADWAREAFF.

A word on this clone: Within the sample, other DNA sequences also encode this same CDR3. The gene calls are TRBV5-1 and TRBJ1-2; 8 bases match TRBD1. The trim removed 0 bases at V and 4 bases at J, leaving 2 bases unmatched. The V gene's germline CDR1 is SGHRS and CDR2 YFSETQ. The CDR3 extends over 14 amino acids. The CDR3 DNA reads TGCGCCAGCAGCTTGGCAACAGGGGGCTATGGCTACACCTTC. Translating gives CASSLATGGYGYTF.

The chain has TRBV18 and TRBJ1-1; unclear D gene. V was shortened by 6 bases and J by 1 base, with 15 bases between the two germline ends. The CDR3 loop spans 15 amino acids. CDR1 and CDR2 (germline): KGHSH, LQKENI. CDR3 bases: TGTGCCAGCTCCCCCTCCGCGGAGGGGAACACTGAAGCTTTCTTT. This translates into CASSPSAEGNTEAFF.

Regarding this clone: Other DNA variants within this sample encode the same CDR3. V is TRBV28 and J is TRBJ1-2; possible D gene TRBD1, 5 bases. Germline CDR1 MDHEN, CDR2 SYDVKM. The CDR3 totals 13 residues. Trimming took off 1 base at V and 4 bases at J, with 7 bases between the two ends. CDR3 sequence reads: CASSLSGPYGYTF. The CDR3 coding sequence is TGTGCCAGCAGTTTATCAGGGCCCTATGGCTACACCTTC.

This clone came up once. J is TRBJ1-1 and V is TRBV19, with a possible D match to TRBD1 (5 bases). V lost 7 bases and J lost 1, with 10 bases in between. Germline CDR1 reads LNHDA; CDR2 reads SQIVND (reference sequence). The CDR3 is 13 amino acids. The CDR3 sequence is CASNIQGNTEAFF. CDR3 coding DNA: TGTGCCAGTAACATCCAGGGGAACACTGAAGCTTTCTTT.

This clone was counted once. The chain recombines TRBV7-9 with TRBJ1-2; TRBD1 aligns across 8 bases. Trimming cost V 4 bases and J 1 base; bases outside gene matches: 8. The CDR3 contains 16 residues. Per the germline V gene, CDR1 is SEHNR and CDR2 is FQNEAQ (reference sequence). CDR3 sequence: CASSSSTGAFNYGYTF. The CDR3 DNA follows: TGTGCCAGCAGCTCTTCGACAGGGGCTTTTAACTATGGCTACACCTTC.